Shown below are 20 T cell receptor beta chains from a single sample sequenced in a study of blood T cell repertoires in COVID-19. TCRdb keeps only in-frame clones here, not all; method: immunoSEQ multiplex PCR. The table lists about 35,000 clones, more than 75% of them singletons. Source material: peripheral blood. These receptor sequences come from a human donor in a cohort sampled during active COVID-19.

This chain links TRBV5-1 with TRBJ2-3; 8 bases line up with TRBD1. This CDR3 is built from 15 residues. With V trimmed by 0 bases and J by 7 bases, 7 bases remained unmatched. CDR1 is SGHRS, CDR2 YFSETQ, per germline. The CDR3 nucleotides are TGCGCCAGCAGCTTGGCTCGGCAGGGGGCGCATACGCAGTATTTT. As protein: CASSLARQGAHTQYF.

The rearrangement links TRBV18 to TRBJ1-2; weak D call: TRBD1 (6 bases). CDR3 length: 15 amino acids. Germline V gene sequence: CDR1 KGHSH, CDR2 LQKENI. V was clipped by 3 bases and J by 3 bases, with 14 bases between them. The CDR3 DNA sequence: TGTGCCAGCTCACCTTCGGACAGTGCTGACTATGGCTACACCTTC. This encodes CASSPSDSADYGYTF.

The V and J genes are TRBV6-1 and TRBJ1-3; TRBD1 matches 9 bases. The CDR3 has 16 amino acids. The J segment lost 3 bases and the V segment lost 4 bases, leaving 7 bases of the junction unmatched. Germline-derived CDR1 and CDR2 are MNHNS and SASEGT. The CDR3 here is CASSGSGQGFGNTIYF. The CDR3 DNA reads as TGTGCCAGCAGTGGTTCGGGACAGGGCTTTGGAAACACCATATATTTT.

V gene TRBV21-1 combines with J gene TRBJ1-4; TRBD1 reflects the table's D call only, with no check against the DNA. TRBV21-1 counts as a pseudogene. This CDR3 comprises 14 residues. This CDR3 reads CASSGQETNEKLFF. Here the CDR3 DNA reads TGTGCCAGCAGCGGACAGGAAACTAATGAAAAACTGTTTTTT.

The chain joins TRBV5-1 to TRBJ2-1; the match to TRBD2 covers 13 bases. The CDR3 is 15 residues long. Trimming cost V 4 bases and J 6 bases; bases outside gene matches: 4. CDR1 and CDR2 from the germline V gene are SGHRS and YFSETQ. In nucleotides, the CDR3 is TGCGCCAGCAGCCCACTAGCGGGGGGGTTCAATGAGCAGTTCTTC. This sequence encodes CASSPLAGGFNEQFF.

The CDR3 here is CASSQMGARSTNEKLFF. Here the CDR3 DNA reads TGCGCCAGCAGCCAAATGGGGGCGAGATCGACTAATGAAAAACTGTTTTTT. The rearrangement joins TRBV4-3 to TRBJ1-4; possibly TRBD1 for D (6 bases). The CDR3 totals 17 residues. CDR1 LGHNA and CDR2 YSLEER come from the germline V gene. Between the trimmed V and J ends, which lost 2 bases and 2 bases, there was a span of 15 bases.

V and J are TRBV2 and TRBJ1-5, with TRBD1 as a possible D gene (5 bases). Deletions cut 2 bases from V and 3 bases from J, with 14 bases between. The CDR3 totals 16 residues. Per the germline V gene, CDR1 is SNHLY and CDR2 is FYNNEI. CDR3 nucleotide sequence: TGTGCCAGCAGTGAATTTGGGCCAGGGAACAATCAGCCCCAGCATTTT. Translated: CASSEFGPGNNQPQHF. Full variable domain (rest looked up from reference TRBV2 and TRBJ1-5): EPEVTQTPSHQVTQMGQEVILRCVPISNHLYFYWYRQILGQKVEFLVSFYNNEISEKSEIFDDQFSVERPDGSNFTLKIRSTKLEDSAMYFCASSEFGPGNNQPQHFGDGTRLSIL.

The V call is TRBV2, the J call TRBJ2-4; 8 bases are shared with TRBD1. CDR1 and CDR2 (germline): SNHLY, FYNNEI. The ends lost 3 bases at V and 9 bases at J; junction bases unmatched: 10. The CDR3 has 15 residues. The CDR3 loop is CASSEEGTGFSIQYF. Here the CDR3 DNA reads TGTGCCAGCAGTGAGGAAGGGACAGGATTTTCCATTCAGTACTTC.

This rearrangement joins TRBV5-1 to TRBJ2-3; D gene ambiguous. The germline V gene has CDR1 SGHRS and CDR2 YFSETQ. Trimming took off 3 bases at V and 2 bases at J, with 13 bases between the two ends. The CDR3 runs 15 residues. The CDR3 DNA sequence: TGCGCCAGCAGCTGGCAGAGGATGATCACAGATACGCAGTATTTT. Translating gives CASSWQRMITDTQYF.

This chain uses TRBV5-1 with TRBJ2-7, with D possibly TRBD1 on 6 matching bases. The V and J ends lost 4 bases and 0 bases respectively, with 11 bases between them. The germline V gene has CDR1 SGHRS and CDR2 YFSETQ. This CDR3 comprises 14 residues. CDR3 in amino acids: CASSPRQDSYEQYF. In DNA form, the CDR3 reads TGCGCCAGCAGCCCCAGACAGGACTCCTACGAGCAGTACTTC.

V and J are TRBV2 and TRBJ1-4, with a tentative D call TRBD1 (6 bases). There are 14 residues in the CDR3. CDR1 is SNHLY and CDR2 is FYNNEI in the germline V gene. Trimming left V 4 bases short and J 7 bases short, with 13 bases between. The CDR3 loop reads CASSVAGAGEKLFF. The CDR3 nucleotides are TGTGCCAGCAGTGTTGCAGGGGCAGGTGAAAAACTGTTTTTT.

The chain employs TRBV11-1 and TRBJ1-1; no definite D call. The V gene's germline CDR1 is SGHAT and CDR2 FQDESV (reference sequence). V was trimmed by 3 bases and J by 1 base, leaving 6 bases between them. This CDR3 region has 13 residues. Written as DNA, the CDR3 is TGTGCCAGCAGCTTCCACAGGAACACTGAAGCTTTCTTT. As protein: CASSFHRNTEAFF. The full variable domain, its missing parts supplied by reference TRBV11-1 and TRBJ1-1, is EAEVAQSPRYKITEKSQAVAFWCDPISGHATLYWYRQILGQGPELLVQFQDESVVDDSQLPKDRFSAERLKGVDSTLKIQPAELGDSAMYLCASSFHRNTEAFFGQGTRLTVV.

This clone was picked up one time. The V call is TRBV19, the J call TRBJ2-2; D is undetermined. Per the germline V gene, CDR1 is LNHDA and CDR2 is SQIVND (reference sequence). The CDR3 is 13 residues long. Between the trimmed V and J ends, which lost 3 bases and 6 bases, there was a span of 8 bases. The CDR3 is CASSIVVSGELFF. For the CDR3, the DNA is TGTGCCAGTAGTATTGTAGTTTCCGGGGAGCTGTTTTTT.

The chain recombines TRBV10-3 with TRBJ1-3; the D gene is possibly TRBD1 (6 bases). Germline-derived CDR1 and CDR2 are ENHRY and SYGVKD. V lost 1 base to trimming and J lost 2 bases, with 9 bases between them. The CDR3 consists of 15 residues. The DNA of the CDR3 is TGTGCCATCAGTGAGTTAACAGGGACTGGAAACACCATATATTTT. As protein: CAISELTGTGNTIYF.

The rearrangement links TRBV18 to TRBJ2-3, with 8 bases aligning to TRBD2. V lost 3 bases, J lost 6 bases, and 11 bases stayed unmatched. There are 16 residues in the CDR3. Germline V gene data show CDR1 as KGHSH and CDR2 as LQKENI. This CDR3 is CASSPGGASLFDTQYF. CDR3 nucleotide sequence: TGTGCCAGCTCACCCGGGGGGGCCTCCTTGTTCGATACGCAGTATTTT.

This clone was seen a single time. The V and J genes are TRBV25-1 and TRBJ1-3, with 7 bases lining up with TRBD1. After removal of 3 bases from V and 5 bases from J, the junction contained 10 bases not matched to a gene. Germline-derived CDR1 and CDR2 are MGHDK and SYGVNS. The CDR3 loop spans 16 amino acids. CDR3: CASSDLTGAPRNTIYF. CDR3 bases: TGTGCCAGCAGTGACCTAACAGGGGCCCCTAGAAACACCATATATTTT.

The chain couples TRBV7-9 to TRBJ2-5, with TRBD1 matching over 11 bases. V lost 5 bases and J lost 5; bases outside the gene matches: 7. The germline V gene encodes CDR1 SEHNR and CDR2 FQNEAQ (reference sequence). The CDR3 totals 15 residues. The CDR3 nucleotides read TGTGCCAGCAGCCCCCGGACAGGGGGCGGGGAGACCCAGTACTTC. Translating it yields CASSPRTGGGETQYF. Variable domain in full (rest from reference TRBV7-9 and TRBJ2-5): DTGVSQNPRHKITKRGQNVTFRCDPISEHNRLYWYRQTLGQGPEFLTYFQNEAQLEKSRLLSDRFSAERPKGSFSTLEIQRTEQGDSAMYLCASSPRTGGGETQYFGPGTRLLVL.

This clone has a single count. This chain connects TRBV14 to TRBJ2-7; D possibly corresponds to TRBD1 (6 bases). Between the trimmed V and J ends, which lost 4 bases and 6 bases, there was a span of 10 bases. Germline CDR1 is SGHDN and CDR2 is FVKESK. This CDR3 spans 12 amino acids. The DNA for the CDR3 is TGTGCCAGCAGCCCAGGGGTCGGCGAGCAGTACTTC. Amino acids: CASSPGVGEQYF.

V usage is TRBV25-1 and J usage is TRBJ2-7; D may be TRBD2 (6 bases). The CDR3 contains 15 residues. Trimming removed 5 bases from V and 2 bases from J, with 16 bases in between. Germline values: CDR1 MGHDK, CDR2 SYGVNS. CDR3 region: CASSRSGALAYEQYF. For the CDR3, the DNA is TGTGCCAGCAGTCGGTCGGGAGCTCTGGCCTACGAGCAGTACTTC.

This clone occurred once. This chain connects TRBV24-1 to TRBJ1-5; 7 nucleotides match TRBD1. Germline values: CDR1 KGHDR, CDR2 SFDVKD. This CDR3 has 16 residues. J was trimmed by 3 bases and V by 3 bases; bases with no gene match: 7. The CDR3 sequence is CATSDPRQGSNQPQHF. Here the CDR3 DNA reads TGTGCCACCAGTGATCCCAGACAGGGCTCCAATCAGCCCCAGCATTTT.